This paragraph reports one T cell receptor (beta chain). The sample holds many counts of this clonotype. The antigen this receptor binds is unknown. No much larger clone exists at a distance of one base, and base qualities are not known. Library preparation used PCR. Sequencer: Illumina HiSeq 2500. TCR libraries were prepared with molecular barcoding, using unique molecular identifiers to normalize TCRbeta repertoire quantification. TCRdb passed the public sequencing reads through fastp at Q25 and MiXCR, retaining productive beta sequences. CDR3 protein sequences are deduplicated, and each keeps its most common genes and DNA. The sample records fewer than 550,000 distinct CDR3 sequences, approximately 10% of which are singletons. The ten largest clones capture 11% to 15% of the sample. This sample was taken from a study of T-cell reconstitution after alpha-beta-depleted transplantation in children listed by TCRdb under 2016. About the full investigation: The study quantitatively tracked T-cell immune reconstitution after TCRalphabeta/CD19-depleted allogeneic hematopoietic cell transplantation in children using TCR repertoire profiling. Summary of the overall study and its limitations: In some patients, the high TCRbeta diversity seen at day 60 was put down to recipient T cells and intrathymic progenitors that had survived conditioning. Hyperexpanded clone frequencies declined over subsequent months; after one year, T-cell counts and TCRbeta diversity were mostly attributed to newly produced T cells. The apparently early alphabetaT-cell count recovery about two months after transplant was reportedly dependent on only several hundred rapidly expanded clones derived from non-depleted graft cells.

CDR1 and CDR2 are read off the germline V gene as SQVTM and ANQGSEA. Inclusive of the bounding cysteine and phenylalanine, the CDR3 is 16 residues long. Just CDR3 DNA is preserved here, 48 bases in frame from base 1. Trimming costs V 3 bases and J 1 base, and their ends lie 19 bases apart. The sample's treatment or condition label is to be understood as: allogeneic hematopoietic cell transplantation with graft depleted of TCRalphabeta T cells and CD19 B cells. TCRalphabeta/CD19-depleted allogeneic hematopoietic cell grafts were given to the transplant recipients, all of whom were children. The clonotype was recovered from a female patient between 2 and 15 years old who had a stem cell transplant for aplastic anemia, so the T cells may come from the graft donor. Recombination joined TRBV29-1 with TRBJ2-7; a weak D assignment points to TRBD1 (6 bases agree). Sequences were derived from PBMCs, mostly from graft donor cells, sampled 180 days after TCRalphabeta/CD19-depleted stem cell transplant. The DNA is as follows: TGCAGCGTTGACGGGCTCCGGGACACCGAATCCTACGAGCAGTACTTC. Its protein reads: CSVDGLRDTESYEQYF.